This T cell receptor (beta chain) was identified in a study of early T cells in non-severe SARS-CoV-2 infection (TCRdb year 2021). Turning to the overall study: TCR sequencing used bulk RNA from unsorted whole blood, so alpha and beta chains could not be paired.

About this clonotype: The antigen it binds to is not known. There are no base qualities to consult, and no much larger clone falls within one base.

The germline V gene (reference sequence) yields LNHDA for CDR1 and SQIVND for CDR2. The CDR3, cysteine through phenylalanine, is 12 amino acids long. The CDR3 DNA has 36 bases and is translated from base 1. V sheds 4 bases and J sheds 10 bases, leaving 11 bases between their ends. The method was 5' RACE. The reads were generated on a NextSeq 500. Unique molecular identifiers were attached to individual cDNA molecules in the TCR library protocol so that sequencing error and PCR bias could be corrected. Both TCR alpha and beta chains were sequenced, and tight co-correlation was observed between alpha and beta sequence abundances in each sample. On the study's bioinformatics: Decombinator V4 was used to perform V gene, J gene and CDR3 annotation of TCR sequences. Expanded TCRs were defined as changing significantly between any two time points under a Poisson model with p below 0.0001. Abundances of TCRs were expressed as counts per million after normalisation to the total number of TCRs sequenced in each sample. MAIT TCRs were defined by TRAV1-2 paired with TRAJ12, TRAJ20 or TRAJ33, and iNKT TCRs by TRAV10 paired with TRAJ18. VDJdb, accessed 1 November 2021, was searched for CMV, EBV and SARS-CoV-2 annotated TCRs, excluding TCRs annotated for multiple antigens. TCRdb applied fastp at Q25 and MiXCR to the public reads, then kept only in-frame beta chains. Identical CDR3 protein sequences are pooled into one entry, listed with their most common genes and DNA. In this record, the V and J calls reflect TCRdb's handling and not the investigators' own analysis. This sample has tens of thousands of distinct CDR3 sequences in its table, and 10% to 15% of those were observed once. Roughly a tenth of the sample is taken by the ten largest.

General findings and caveats noted by the study authors: VDJdb matching was skewed toward anti-spike CD8 responses and likely underestimated virus-specific expansions by missing private and CD4 specificities.

A case-control design nested within a healthcare worker cohort in London, UK, was used, with weekly nasopharyngeal swab PCR tests and blood sampling performed. Healthcare workers were enrolled in the week of the UK lockdown, from 23 to 31 March 2020, and were followed every week for up to roughly 15 weeks. The origin of this receptor is an adult who was a healthcare worker with PCR-confirmed SARS-CoV-2 infection or an uninfected control (not recorded which). The rearranged segments are TRBV19 and TRBJ2-1, with TRBD2 as a weak D call on 7 bases. The source material was whole blood. The DNA reads TGTGCCAGTAGTAGAGGGGGGGACGAGCAGTTCTTC. Its coded protein is CASSRGGDEQFF.